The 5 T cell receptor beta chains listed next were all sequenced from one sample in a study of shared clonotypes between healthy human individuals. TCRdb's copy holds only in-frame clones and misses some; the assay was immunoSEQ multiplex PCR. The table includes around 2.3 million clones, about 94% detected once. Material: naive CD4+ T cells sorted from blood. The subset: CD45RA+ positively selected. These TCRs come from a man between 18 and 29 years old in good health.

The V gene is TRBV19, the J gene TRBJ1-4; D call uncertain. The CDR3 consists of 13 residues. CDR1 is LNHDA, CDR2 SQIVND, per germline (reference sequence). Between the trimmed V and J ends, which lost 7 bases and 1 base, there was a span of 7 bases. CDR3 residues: CASNRGTNEKLFF. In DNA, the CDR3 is TGTGCCAGTAATCGGGGAACTAATGAAAAACTGTTTTTT.

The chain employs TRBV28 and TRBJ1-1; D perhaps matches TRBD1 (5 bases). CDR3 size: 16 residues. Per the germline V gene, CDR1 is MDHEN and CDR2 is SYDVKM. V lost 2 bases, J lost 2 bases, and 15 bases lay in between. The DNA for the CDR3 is TGTGCCAGCAGTTTAAGAGGGGTTGGGGTCAACACTGAAGCTTTCTTT. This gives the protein CASSLRGVGVNTEAFF. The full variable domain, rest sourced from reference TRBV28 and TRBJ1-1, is DVKVTQSSRYLVKRTGEKVFLECVQDMDHENMFWYRQDPGLGLRLIYFSYDVKMKEKGDIPEGYSVSREKKERFSLILESASTNQTSMYLCASSLRGVGVNTEAFFGQGTRLTVV.

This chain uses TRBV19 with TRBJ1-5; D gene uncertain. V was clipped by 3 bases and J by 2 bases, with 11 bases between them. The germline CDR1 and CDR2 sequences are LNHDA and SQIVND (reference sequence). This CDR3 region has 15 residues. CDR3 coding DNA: TGTGCCAGTAGTATTTCCGGATCTGGCAATCAGCCCCAGCATTTT. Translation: CASSISGSGNQPQHF.

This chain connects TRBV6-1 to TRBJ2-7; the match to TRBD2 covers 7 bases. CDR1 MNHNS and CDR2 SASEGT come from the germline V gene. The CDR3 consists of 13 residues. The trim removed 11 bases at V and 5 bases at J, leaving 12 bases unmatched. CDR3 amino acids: CACGGQGGHEQYF. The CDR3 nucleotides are TGTGCCTGCGGGGGTCAGGGTGGCCACGAGCAGTACTTC.

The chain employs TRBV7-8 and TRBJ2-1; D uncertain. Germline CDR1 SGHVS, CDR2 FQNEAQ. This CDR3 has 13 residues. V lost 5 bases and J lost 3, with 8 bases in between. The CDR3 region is CASSVTRYNEQFF. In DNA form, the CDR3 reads TGTGCCAGCAGCGTCACACGCTACAATGAGCAGTTCTTC. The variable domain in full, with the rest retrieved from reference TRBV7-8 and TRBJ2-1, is GAGVSQSPRYKVAKRGQDVALRCDPISGHVSLFWYQQALGQGPEFLTYFQNEAQLDKSGLPSDRFFAERPEGSVSTLKIQRTQQEDSAVYLCASSVTRYNEQFFGPGTRLTVL.